Below are 21 T cell receptor beta chains sequenced from a single sample in a study of cytomegalovirus exposure and HLA in healthy donors. A multiplex PCR was run with 60 Vbeta primers and 13 Jbeta primers. This table comes from immunoSEQ multiplex PCR, and its TCRdb copy is limited to in-frame clones, with some not included. This sample has some 130,000 clones; roughly 72% occur once, and the top ten carry around 7.2%. The sequencing input was PBMCs. The receptors derive from a male donor in good health and CMV-seronegative.

The J gene is TRBJ1-5, the V gene TRBV19; possibly TRBD1 for D (6 bases). V shed 7 bases and J shed 3 bases, with 16 bases lying between them. The CDR3 contains 15 residues. Germline lookup yields CDR1 LNHDA and CDR2 SQIVND (reference sequence). The CDR3 spells CASTDHRANNQPQHF. The CDR3 DNA sequence: TGTGCCAGTACTGACCACAGGGCCAACAATCAGCCCCAGCATTTT.

A few counts support this clone. V gene TRBV19 combines with J gene TRBJ2-1, with TRBD1 identical over 7 bases. The CDR3 has 14 residues. Germline V CDR1 and CDR2: LNHDA, SQIVND (reference sequence). V gave up 3 bases and J gave up 9 bases; unmatched junction bases: 8. DNA of the CDR3: TGTGCCAGTAGTATCCCGACAGGGCCCCGTGAGCAGTTCTTC. Encoded protein: CASSIPTGPREQFF. The full variable domain, rest sourced from reference TRBV19 and TRBJ2-1, is DGGITQSPKYLFRKEGQNVTLSCEQNLNHDAMYWYRQDPGQGLRLIYYSQIVNDFQKGDIAEGYSVSREKKESFPLTVTSAQKNPTAFYLCASSIPTGPREQFFGPGTRLTVL.

This clone was picked up a small number of times. The chain couples TRBV7-9 to TRBJ2-1; 7 positions match TRBD1. This CDR3 is built from 15 residues. Trimming at V came to 5 bases and at J to 0 bases, leaving 4 bases not matched to a gene. Germline V gene sequence: CDR1 SEHNR, CDR2 FQNEAQ (reference sequence). CDR3 coding DNA: TGTGCCAGCAGCCTGGACAGGTTCTCCTACAATGAGCAGTTCTTC. It is translated as CASSLDRFSYNEQFF. The whole variable domain, remainder taken from reference TRBV7-9 and TRBJ2-1, is DTGVSQNPRHKITKRGQNVTFRCDPISEHNRLYWYRQTLGQGPEFLTYFQNEAQLEKSRLLSDRFSAERPKGSFSTLEIQRTEQGDSAMYLCASSLDRFSYNEQFFGPGTRLTVL.

J is TRBJ2-2 and V is TRBV9; possibly TRBD2 for D (5 bases). There are 13 residues in the CDR3. From germline, CDR1 is SGDLS and CDR2 YYNGEE. V lost 4 bases and J 8 bases, leaving 12 bases between the germline ends. The CDR3 DNA follows: TGTGCCAGCAGCCCCCGAGGGCCGGGGGAGCTGTTTTTT. Its protein product is CASSPRGPGELFF.

This clone has just a few counts. The chain carries TRBV6-1 and TRBJ1-5, with 10 bases matching TRBD1. Germline-derived CDR1 and CDR2 are MNHNS and SASEGT. The CDR3 has 15 residues. V gave up 7 bases and J gave up 4 bases; unmatched junction bases: 7. The DNA for the CDR3 is TGTGCCAGCACCCTGACAGGGGGCGGGAATCAGCCCCAGCATTTT. This translates into CASTLTGGGNQPQHF.

This clone was seen once. The chain has TRBV5-4 and TRBJ1-2; D may be TRBD1 (6 bases). CDR3 length equals 15 residues. The germline CDR1 and CDR2 sequences are SGHNT and YYREEE (reference sequence). The V end was cut by 4 bases, the J end by 7 bases, with 20 bases between. The CDR3 DNA sequence: TGTGCCAGCAGCCCGGGGGGCATCGGAACGGGTGGCTACACCTTC. Protein sequence: CASSPGGIGTGGYTF. The complete variable domain, with remaining parts taken from reference TRBV5-4 and TRBJ1-2, reads ETGVTQSPTHLIKTRGQQVTLRCSSQSGHNTVSWYQQALGQGPQFIFQYYREEENGRGNFPPRFSGLQFPNYSSELNVNALELDDSALYLCASSPGGIGTGGYTFGSGTRLTVV.

The chain carries TRBV28 and TRBJ1-1; 11 positions agree with TRBD1. The germline gives CDR1 MDHEN, CDR2 SYDVKM. J gave up 8 bases and V 6 bases, and 8 bases lay outside the gene matches. There are 14 residues in the CDR3. The DNA of the CDR3 is TGTGCCAGCAGCCTGGGACAGGGGGAGAAAGAAGCTTTCTTT. It translates to CASSLGQGEKEAFF.

The rearrangement uses TRBV7-9 and TRBJ1-3, with D perhaps TRBD1 (6 bases). CDR3 size: 12 residues. Trimming shortened V by 5 bases and J by 8 bases, and 10 bases separated the two germline ends. Per the germline V gene, CDR1 is SEHNR and CDR2 is FQNEAQ (reference sequence). The CDR3 coding sequence is TGTGCCAGCAGCCTAACAGGGTACACCATATATTTT. Encoded protein: CASSLTGYTIYF. The variable domain in full, completed from reference TRBV7-9 and TRBJ1-3, reads DTGVSQNPRHKITKRGQNVTFRCDPISEHNRLYWYRQTLGQGPEFLTYFQNEAQLEKSRLLSDRFSAERPKGSFSTLEIQRTEQGDSAMYLCASSLTGYTIYFGEGSWLTVV.

The CDR3 reads CASRSPRTTEAFF. CDR3 sequence (DNA): TGTGCCAGCAGATCCCCACGCACTACTGAAGCTTTCTTT. This chain uses TRBV25-1 with TRBJ1-1; no definite D call. This CDR3 is built from 13 residues. The V end lost 6 bases, the J end lost 5 bases, and 13 bases lay between the germline ends. CDR1 MGHDK and CDR2 SYGVNS come from the germline V gene.

The chain couples TRBV29-1 to TRBJ2-3, with 7 bases matching TRBD1. The J segment lost 3 bases and the V segment lost 2 bases, leaving 5 bases of the junction unmatched. The CDR3 runs to 14 residues. The germline V gene encodes CDR1 SQVTM and CDR2 ANQGSEA. The CDR3 loop is CSVERTGITDTQYF. DNA of the CDR3: TGCAGCGTTGAAAGGACAGGAATAACAGATACGCAGTATTTT.

The genes are TRBV6-6 and TRBJ1-4; possibly TRBD1 for D (5 bases). Germline V gene data show CDR1 as MNHNY and CDR2 as SVGAGI (reference sequence). The CDR3 has 13 residues. Trimming cost V 11 bases and J 8 bases, with 18 bases left between them. This chain's CDR3 is CASERGIGEKLFF. The CDR3 DNA is TGTGCCTCGGAAAGGGGCATAGGGGAAAAACTGTTTTTT.

The gene calls are TRBV28 and TRBJ2-7; TRBD2 might be the D (6 bases). Germline V gene data show CDR1 as MDHEN and CDR2 as SYDVKM. The CDR3 totals 13 residues. V was shortened by 6 bases and J by 2 bases, with 11 bases between the two germline ends. The CDR3 DNA is TGTGCCAGCAGAAACAGACTAGCCTACGAGCAGTACTTC. Translating gives CASRNRLAYEQYF.

The genes are TRBV4-3 and TRBJ2-7; weak D call: TRBD2 (5 bases). The germline CDR1 and CDR2 sequences are LGHNA and YSLEER. This CDR3 is built from 15 residues. Trimming removed 8 bases from V and 2 bases from J, with 19 bases in between. CDR3 sequence reads: CASGSGGSAPYEQYF. CDR3 bases: TGCGCCAGCGGTTCGGGTGGTAGCGCACCCTACGAGCAGTACTTC.

About this clone: Other nucleotide sequences from this sample produce the same CDR3. V gene TRBV7-8 combines with J gene TRBJ1-6; 7 positions agree with TRBD1. V shed 4 bases and J 6 bases; nucleotides not matched to a gene: 3. CDR1 is SGHVS, CDR2 FQNEAQ, per germline. The CDR3 length is 14 residues. DNA of the CDR3: TGTGCCAGCAGCTCGACAGGGATTAATTCACCCCTCCACTTT. Its protein product is CASSSTGINSPLHF.

This clone was recorded a few times. The chain combines TRBV28 with TRBJ2-3, with D unresolved. The length of the CDR3 is 13 residues. Germline assignment: CDR1 MDHEN and CDR2 SYDVKM. The V gene lost 4 bases and the J gene lost 4 bases, with 9 bases spanning the gap. CDR3 DNA sequence: TGTGCCAGCAGTTCCCCCCGGGCAGATACGCAGTATTTT. It encodes CASSSPRADTQYF.

As regards this clone: The same CDR3 can be traced to other DNA sequences in this sample. V usage is TRBV5-1 and J usage is TRBJ2-5; 7 bases are shared with TRBD1. CDR1 is SGHRS, CDR2 YFSETQ, per germline. The CDR3 is made up of 13 amino acids. V was pared by 3 bases and J by 6 bases, with 5 bases of the junction left unmatched. CDR3 bases: TGCGCCAGCAGCTCTCCGGGACAGCAGACCCAGTACTTC. It translates to CASSSPGQQTQYF.

The chain recombines TRBV5-1 with TRBJ1-4, with 8 nucleotides matching TRBD1. Germline-derived CDR1 and CDR2 are SGHRS and YFSETQ. The ends lost 4 bases at V and 7 bases at J; junction bases unmatched: 6. The CDR3 has 14 amino acids. The CDR3 region has the DNA TGCGCCAGCAGCCCCGGACAGGGTAGTGAAAAACTGTTTTTT. Protein: CASSPGQGSEKLFF.

This clone was seen more than once but under ten times. This sequence joins TRBV27 and TRBJ2-7, with TRBD2 as a possible D gene (5 bases). Trimming removed 5 bases at V and 3 bases at J, with 17 bases between. The CDR3 loop spans 15 amino acids. CDR1 and CDR2 (germline): MNHEY, SMNVEV (reference sequence). This chain's CDR3 is CASSPNSGIVYEQYF. Here the CDR3 DNA reads TGTGCCAGCAGTCCGAATTCCGGGATCGTCTACGAGCAGTACTTC.

This clone appeared a single time. The J gene is TRBJ2-2, the V gene TRBV5-1, with 7 bases that match TRBD1. V dropped 1 base and J dropped 2; count of bases not matched to a gene: 2. Germline lookup yields CDR1 SGHRS and CDR2 YFSETQ. The CDR3 is made up of 15 amino acids. The CDR3 bases are TGCGCCAGCAGCTTGCGACAGGGCAACACCGGGGAGCTGTTTTTT. It encodes CASSLRQGNTGELFF.

The CDR3 sequence is CASSYIGGAYNEQFF. The CDR3 nucleotides are TGTGCCAGCAGTTACATCGGGGGGGCCTACAATGAGCAGTTCTTC. The chain uses TRBV6-5 and TRBJ2-1; 8 bases are a match to TRBD2. From germline, CDR1 is MNHEY and CDR2 SVGAGI. The V segment lost 2 bases and the J segment 2 bases; nucleotides outside the gene matches: 2. This CDR3 is 15 amino acids long.

This clone has only a few counts. The chain combines TRBV4-3 with TRBJ2-2; TRBD1 is a possible D gene (5 bases). The V end was cut by 1 base, the J end by 6 bases, with 9 bases between. Germline V lookup: CDR1 LGHNA, CDR2 YSLEER. CDR3 size: 14 residues. In nucleotides, the CDR3 is TGCGCCAGCAGCCAAGTTACAGGACCCGGGGAGCTGTTTTTT. Translation gives CASSQVTGPGELFF.